This TCR beta chain was sequenced during a study of blood T cell repertoires in COVID-19. At the level of the study: The analysed material was cDNA or gDNA that came from T cells, B-cell-depleted T cells, or PBMCs.

The length of the CDR3 is 16 residues. CDR1 SGHTA and CDR2 FQGNSA come from the germline V gene. Trimming at V came to 5 bases and at J to 3 bases, leaving 9 bases not matched to a gene. Participants were placed into cohorts based on the clinical history they reported. Assay: immunoSEQ multiplex PCR; the TCRdb copy retains only in-frame clones and omits some. The top ten hold 1.3% of the sample, which has around 380,000 clones, more than 70% seen once. Input material: PBMCs or T cells enriched from blood (not recorded which). This chain joins TRBV7-2 and TRBJ1-3; 8 bases align to TRBD1. This receptor was taken from a man aged 25 to 40 who had recovered from COVID-19. The chain's CDR3 is CASSPVQGVYGNTIYF. CDR3 sequence (DNA): TGTGCCAGCAGCCCCGTACAGGGGGTTTATGGAAACACCATATATTTT.